Shown below are 18 T cell receptor beta chains from a single sample sequenced in a study of blood T cell repertoires in COVID-19. The data were produced by immunoSEQ multiplex PCR, yet TCRdb's version contains in-frame clones alone and is incomplete. The sample holds a few hundred thousand clones, roughly 87% seen once. The sequencing input was PBMCs or T cells enriched from blood (not recorded which). The receptors were sampled from a young man who had recovered from COVID-19.

CDR3 DNA sequence: TGTGCCAGTATCCGGGACAAGGCGGACTATGGCTACACCTTC. This gives the protein CASIRDKADYGYTF. The chain is built from TRBV19 and TRBJ1-2, with D perhaps matching TRBD1 (6 bases). This CDR3 comprises 14 residues. Trimming removed 7 bases at V and 3 bases at J, with 15 bases between. CDR1 is LNHDA, CDR2 SQIVND, per germline (reference sequence).

CDR3 sequence (DNA): TGTGCCACCAGCAGTACGATCCGAGCTAACTATGGCTACACCTTC. It is translated as CATSSTIRANYGYTF. This chain links TRBV15 with TRBJ1-2; D is uncertain. This CDR3 has 15 residues. The V end was cut by 3 bases, the J end by 0 bases, with 11 bases between. Germline CDR1 LNHNV, CDR2 YYDKDF (reference sequence).

CDR3 DNA sequence: TGTGCCACCAGACTAAGGACAGGATTTAATAGCTCCTACAATGAGCAGTTCTTC. Translated: CATRLRTGFNSSYNEQFF. The chain has TRBV24-1 and TRBJ2-1; 7 bases fit TRBD1. This CDR3 has 18 residues. The V and J ends lost 7 bases and 0 bases, in that order; junction bases with no gene match: 14. From germline, CDR1 is KGHDR and CDR2 SFDVKD.

V gene TRBV5-1 combines with J gene TRBJ2-2, with 10 bases that match TRBD1. The CDR3 contains 15 residues. In germline, CDR1 is SGHRS, CDR2 YFSETQ. V was pared by 4 bases and J by 6 bases, with 6 bases of the junction left unmatched. The CDR3 loop is CASSPGTGVAGELFF. For the CDR3, the DNA is TGCGCCAGCAGCCCCGGGACAGGGGTTGCCGGGGAGCTGTTTTTT.

This clone was seen a single time. This chain joins TRBV9 and TRBJ1-2; the D gene is possibly TRBD1 (5 bases). Germline values: CDR1 SGDLS, CDR2 YYNGEE. The CDR3 has 14 residues. The germline V and J ends were trimmed by 4 bases and 5 bases, with 15 bases remaining between them. Here the CDR3 reads CASSSSGGRYGYTF. The CDR3 region has the DNA TGTGCCAGCAGCTCCTCCGGGGGTAGGTATGGCTACACCTTC.

This clone was seen only once. The genes are TRBV11-2 and TRBJ1-1, with 8 bases lining up with TRBD1. This CDR3 has 14 amino acids. Germline trimming cut 2 bases from V and 5 bases from J; bases unmatched to any gene: 4. Germline V gene lookup returns CDR1 SGHAT and CDR2 FQNNGV. The chain's CDR3 is CASSLIQGATEAFF. The DNA for the CDR3 is TGTGCCAGCAGCTTAATCCAGGGGGCTACTGAAGCTTTCTTT.

The chain links TRBV20-1 to TRBJ2-3; 12 positions agree with TRBD2. Germline CDR1 and CDR2: DFQATT and SNEGSKA (reference sequence). Germline trimming cut 3 bases from V and 2 bases from J; bases unmatched to any gene: 9. This CDR3 spans 17 amino acids. The CDR3 bases are TGCAGTGCTAGTTTCCCCCCTAGCGGGAGGGTCACAGATACGCAGTATTTT. This encodes CSASFPPSGRVTDTQYF.

The CDR3 bases are TGTGCCAGCAGCCCGAGGACAAATCAGCCCCAGCATTTT. Amino acid sequence: CASSPRTNQPQHF. This chain uses TRBV11-2 with TRBJ1-5, with D possibly being TRBD1 (5 bases). Germline-derived CDR1 and CDR2 are SGHAT and FQNNGV. The CDR3 runs 13 residues. V was shortened by 5 bases and J by 4 bases, with 9 bases between the two germline ends.

V is TRBV30 and J is TRBJ1-3; D call uncertain. V gave up 6 bases and J gave up 4 bases, with 13 bases separating them. The CDR3 loop spans 13 amino acids. Germline CDR1 is GTSNPN and CDR2 is SVGIG (reference sequence). The CDR3 DNA is TGTGCCTGCGAGAGGAACAACGGAAACACCATATATTTT. Protein product: CACERNNGNTIYF.

V is TRBV27 and J is TRBJ1-2, with 7 bases identical to TRBD1. Germline CDR1 is MNHEY and CDR2 is SMNVEV (reference sequence). V dropped 3 bases and J dropped 4; count of bases not matched to a gene: 5. The CDR3 covers 14 residues. The CDR3 region is CASSFTPGGYGYTF. The DNA of the CDR3 is TGTGCCAGCAGTTTTACCCCAGGGGGCTATGGCTACACCTTC.

The chain is built from TRBV7-6 and TRBJ1-1; D uncertain. V was trimmed by 4 bases and J by 0 bases, leaving 15 bases between them. This CDR3 is 16 amino acids long. The germline V gene encodes CDR1 SGHVS and CDR2 FNYEAQ. Here the CDR3 reads CASSSYRTTMNTEAFF. In DNA, the CDR3 is TGTGCCAGCAGCTCCTACAGAACCACAATGAACACTGAAGCTTTCTTT. The whole variable domain, remainder taken from reference TRBV7-6 and TRBJ1-1, is GAGVSQSPRYKVTKRGQDVALRCDPISGHVSLYWYRQALGQGPEFLTYFNYEAQQDKSGLPNDRFSAERPEGSISTLTIQRTEQRDSAMYRCASSSYRTTMNTEAFFGQGTRLTVV.

This chain connects TRBV7-9 to TRBJ2-7; TRBD1 is a possible D gene (6 bases). The germline V gene encodes CDR1 SEHNR and CDR2 FQNEAQ (reference sequence). The CDR3 is made up of 12 amino acids. The V and J ends lost 1 base and 6 bases respectively, with 7 bases between them. CDR3 amino acids: CASSLVRGEQYF. CDR3 bases: TGTGCCAGCAGCTTAGTCAGGGGCGAGCAGTACTTC.

The V gene is TRBV7-9, the J gene TRBJ2-7, with 8 bases that match TRBD2. Germline V lookup: CDR1 SEHNR, CDR2 FQNEAQ (reference sequence). The J segment lost 6 bases and the V segment lost 2 bases, leaving 6 bases of the junction unmatched. The CDR3 has 14 residues. The CDR3 DNA sequence: TGTGCCAGCAGCTTACTGGGACTAGGTCGCGAGCAGTACTTC. It yields the protein CASSLLGLGREQYF. Complete variable domain (other parts from reference TRBV7-9 and TRBJ2-7): DTGVSQNPRHKITKRGQNVTFRCDPISEHNRLYWYRQTLGQGPEFLTYFQNEAQLEKSRLLSDRFSAERPKGSFSTLEIQRTEQGDSAMYLCASSLLGLGREQYFGPGTRLTVT.

This clone was counted a few times. This rearrangement joins TRBV28 to TRBJ2-2, with TRBD1 matching 9 bases. V lost 2 bases to trimming and J lost 5 bases; unmatched junction nucleotides: 9. The V gene's germline CDR1 is MDHEN and CDR2 SYDVKM. The CDR3 contains 17 residues. The CDR3 loop reads CASSLRPGQGSTGELFF. Written as DNA, the CDR3 is TGTGCCAGCAGTTTACGCCCGGGACAGGGAAGTACCGGGGAGCTGTTTTTT.

V is TRBV9 and J is TRBJ2-1; D is unclear. Trimming removed 1 base at V and 6 bases at J, with 11 bases between. Germline CDR1 SGDLS, CDR2 YYNGEE. The CDR3 totals 14 residues. CDR3 DNA: TGTGCCAGCAGCGTAAATCTCCGGAGCAATGAGCAGTTCTTC. Protein sequence: CASSVNLRSNEQFF. Using reference TRBV9 and TRBJ2-1 for the parts outside the CDR3, the full variable domain is DSGVTQTPKHLITATGQRVTLRCSPRSGDLSVYWYQQSLDQGLQFLIQYYNGEERAKGNILERFSAQQFPDLHSELNLSSLELGDSALYFCASSVNLRSNEQFFGPGTRLTVL.

The rearrangement uses TRBV10-1 and TRBJ1-2, with TRBD1 as a possible D gene (5 bases). The CDR3 length is 13 residues. V lost 2 bases and J 2 bases, leaving 6 bases between the germline ends. CDR1 is WNHNN, CDR2 SYGVQD, per germline (reference sequence). The CDR3 DNA follows: TGCGCCAGCAGTGAGCGGGGGAACTATGGCTACACCTTC. It is translated as CASSERGNYGYTF.

The chain couples TRBV28 to TRBJ2-3; D possibly corresponds to TRBD2 (5 bases). Germline V CDR1 and CDR2: MDHEN, SYDVKM. Trimming stripped 4 bases from V and 8 bases from J, with 16 bases between. The CDR3 totals 14 residues. The DNA for the CDR3 is TGTGCCAGCAGTTCTGGACCCGACTATGCTACGCAGTATTTT. As protein: CASSSGPDYATQYF.

The CDR3 region is CASAGQHSNQPQHF. In DNA form, the CDR3 reads TGTGCCAGCGCTGGTCAACATAGCAATCAGCCCCAGCATTTT. V gene TRBV28 combines with J gene TRBJ1-5; unclear D gene. CDR3 length equals 14 residues. Germline-derived CDR1 and CDR2 are MDHEN and SYDVKM. The ends were cut back, 8 bases at V and 0 bases at J, with 11 bases in the middle.